The clone carrying this TCR beta chain was seen repeatedly, ten times or more. Its antigen is undetermined. The data are from a study of beta chain features in type 1 diabetes. Overall study results and limits: Among type 1 diabetes patients, VDJ junctions had fewer insertions and more deletions.

The CDR3 has 14 residues. Germline-derived CDR1 and CDR2 are MDHEN and SYDVKM. V was pared by 2 bases and J by 4 bases, with 8 bases between. The authors reverse transcribed all of the isolated RNA, so sequencing captured expressed TCRB transcripts. Assay used: immunoSEQ multiplex PCR; TCRdb lists only in-frame clones, some missing. The table lists about 240,000 clones, around 26% of them singletons. V usage is TRBV28 and J usage is TRBJ2-2; unclear D gene. Sequenced input: central memory CD4+ T cells from blood. The sequence came from a man under 40 in good health. CDR3 sequence (DNA): TGTGCCAGCAGTTTAACCGGGTCCACCGGGGAGCTGTTTTTT. Protein sequence: CASSLTGSTGELFF.